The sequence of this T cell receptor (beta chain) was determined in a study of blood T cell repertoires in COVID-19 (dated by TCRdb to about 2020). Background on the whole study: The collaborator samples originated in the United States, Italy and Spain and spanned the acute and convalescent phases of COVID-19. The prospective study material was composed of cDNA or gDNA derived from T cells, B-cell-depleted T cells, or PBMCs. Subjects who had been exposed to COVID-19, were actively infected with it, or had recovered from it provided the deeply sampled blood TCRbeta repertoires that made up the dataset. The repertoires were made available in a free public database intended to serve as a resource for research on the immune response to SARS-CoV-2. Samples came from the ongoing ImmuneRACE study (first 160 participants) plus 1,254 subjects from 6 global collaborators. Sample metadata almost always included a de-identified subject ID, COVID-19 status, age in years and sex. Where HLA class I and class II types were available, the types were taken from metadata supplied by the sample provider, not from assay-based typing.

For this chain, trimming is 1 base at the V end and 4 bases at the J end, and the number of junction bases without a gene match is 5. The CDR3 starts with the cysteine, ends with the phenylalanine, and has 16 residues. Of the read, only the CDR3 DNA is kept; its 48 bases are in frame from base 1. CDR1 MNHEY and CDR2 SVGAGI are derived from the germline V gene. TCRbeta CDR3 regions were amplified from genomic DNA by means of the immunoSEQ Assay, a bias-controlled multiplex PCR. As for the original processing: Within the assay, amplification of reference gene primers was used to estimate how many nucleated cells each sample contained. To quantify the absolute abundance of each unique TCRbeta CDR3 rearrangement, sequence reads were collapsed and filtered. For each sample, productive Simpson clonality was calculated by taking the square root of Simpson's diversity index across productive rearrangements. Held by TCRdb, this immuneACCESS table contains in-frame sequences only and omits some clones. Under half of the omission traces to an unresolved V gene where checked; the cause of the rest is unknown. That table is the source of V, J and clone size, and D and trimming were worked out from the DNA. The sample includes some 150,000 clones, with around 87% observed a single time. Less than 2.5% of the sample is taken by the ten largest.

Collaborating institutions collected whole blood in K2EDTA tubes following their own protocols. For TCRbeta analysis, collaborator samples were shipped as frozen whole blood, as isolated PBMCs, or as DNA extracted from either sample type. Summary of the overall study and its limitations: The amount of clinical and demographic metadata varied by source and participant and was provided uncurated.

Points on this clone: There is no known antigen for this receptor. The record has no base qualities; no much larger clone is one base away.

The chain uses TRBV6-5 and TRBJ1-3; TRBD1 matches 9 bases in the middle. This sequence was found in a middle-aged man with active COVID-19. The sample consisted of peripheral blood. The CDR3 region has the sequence CASSYLNRGQGNTIYF. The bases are TGTGCCAGCAGTTACTTAAACAGGGGGCAAGGAAACACCATATATTTT.